The clone carrying this T cell receptor beta chain was recorded many times. Its specificity is not known. Extraction of RNA preceded its reverse transcription into cDNA, which served as the sequencing template. Some clones are missing from TCRdb's copy, which holds only in-frame ones; the method was immunoSEQ multiplex PCR. In the table there are around 100,000 clones, 55% of which are singletons. This specimen belongs to a study of CD8+ T cells in alopecia areata. Researchers picked out CD4+ and CD8+ T cells from PBMCs by sorting. The CDR3 runs 14 residues. CDR1 and CDR2 from the germline V gene are MDHEN and SYDVKM. J gave up 9 bases and V 3 bases, and 5 bases lay outside the gene matches. Overall study results and limits: Scalp lesions, especially in alopecia totalis/universalis, had higher clonality than normal scalp. In patients, TCRs were shared less clearly than in mice, and HLA may possibly be involved.

This clonotype was sampled from a human donor in good health. Sequenced material: CD4+ T cells sorted from blood. The chain recombines TRBV28 with TRBJ1-6, with 7 bases matching TRBD1. CDR3: CASSLGQYPSPLHF. CDR3 in DNA: TGTGCCAGCAGTTTGGGACAGTATCCTTCACCCCTCCACTTT.